These 6 T cell receptor beta chains came from one sample sequenced in a study of T cell clonality in common variable immunodeficiency. Profiling relied on immunoSEQ multiplex PCR, and the TCRdb table lists in-frame clones only, not all of them. The specimen has roughly 32,000 clones, none found just once. The sequencing input was peripheral blood mononuclear cells. The receptors originated from a person aged 18 to 70 in good health.

This clone was picked up many times. The missing CDR3 end, 3 residues past where the read stops, is filled in from the germline J gene. The V gene is TRBV30, the J gene TRBJ2-7; D unresolved. The CDR3 runs 11 residues. CDR1 and CDR2 from the germline V gene are GTSNPN and SVGIG (reference sequence). Trimming removed 2 bases from V and 6 bases from J, with 8 bases in between. This CDR3 is CAWSLQSEQYF. Incomplete CDR3 DNA: TGTGCCTGGAGTCTCCAGAGCGAG.

This clone was counted ten times or more. Read coverage stops 3 residues before the CDR3 terminus; the germline J gene supplies the remainder. The J gene is TRBJ1-2, the V gene TRBV5-4; 8 bases match TRBD1. The CDR3 has 15 amino acids. With 0 bases clipped from V and 2 bases from J, the junction kept 3 bases outside the gene matches. Germline-derived CDR1 and CDR2 are SGHNT and YYREEE (reference sequence). The sequenced CDR3 bases are TGTGCCAGCAGCTTGGGACAGGGGACCAACTATGGC. This encodes CASSLGQGTNYG. The whole CDR3 region reads CASSLGQGTNYGYTF.

The sample holds many counts of this clone. With the read ending 3 residues before the CDR3 end, the germline J gene is used to fill in that end. V usage is TRBV4-1 and J usage is TRBJ2-3, with TRBD2 matching 9 bases. Germline CDR1 MGHRA, CDR2 YSYEKL. CDR3 length equals 17 residues. V gave up 0 bases and J gave up 5 bases; unmatched junction bases: 9. CDR3 bases read: TGCGCCAGCAGCCAAGATAAGGGAGTAGCGGGAGAAGATACG. The encoded protein is CASSQDKGVAGEDT. The full-length CDR3 reads as CASSQDKGVAGEDTQYF.

This clone was counted at least ten times. With the read ending 3 residues before the CDR3 end, the germline J gene is used to fill in that end. The rearrangement uses TRBV6-1 and TRBJ2-5, with no clear D. The CDR3 has 15 amino acids. Trimming cost V 4 bases and J 3 bases, with 15 bases left between them. CDR1 and CDR2 (germline): MNHNS, SASEGT. CDR3 loop: CASSALHREKETQYF. The CDR3 DNA, read in part, is TGTGCCAGCAGTGCCCTGCACAGAGAGAAAGAGACC.

This clone was found many times. Read sequence stops 3 residues before the CDR3 end, and the germline J gene provides the missing end. The chain combines TRBV5-4 with TRBJ2-1; tentative D call: TRBD1 (6 bases). CDR3 size: 13 residues. V lost 0 bases and J 7 bases, leaving 8 bases between the germline ends. Germline V gives CDR1 SGHNT, CDR2 YYREEE (reference sequence). The part of the CDR3 DNA that was read is TGTGCCAGCAGCTTGGACAGGGCGAATGAG. Protein product: CASSLDRANE. The complete CDR3 reads CASSLDRANEQFF.

This clone was detected ten times or more. The read halts 3 residues ahead of the CDR3 end, with the missing end drawn from the germline J gene. The chain combines TRBV7-2 with TRBJ2-7; 9 bases are shared with TRBD1. Germline V lookup: CDR1 SGHTA, CDR2 FQGNSA. This CDR3 spans 14 amino acids. Unmatched junction bases numbered 5, after V lost 2 bases and J lost 6 bases. The CDR3 protein is CASSLRDRATEQYF. The CDR3 bases that were read are TGTGCCAGCAGCTTAAGGGACAGGGCGACCGAG.